Presented here are 5 T cell receptor beta chains from one specimen sequenced in a study of cytomegalovirus exposure and HLA in healthy donors. Using immunoSEQ multiplex PCR, the repertoire was profiled, and TCRdb retains in-frame clones only, with some absent. Here the sample spans 210,000 or so clones, approximately 86% being singletons. The sample was PBMCs. Source of these receptors: a woman under 30 in good health and CMV-seronegative.

The chain is built from TRBV27 and TRBJ2-1; no clear D gene. Germline CDR1 MNHEY, CDR2 SMNVEV (reference sequence). Trimming removed 11 bases from V and 2 bases from J, with 16 bases in between. This CDR3 is built from 14 residues. In nucleotides, the CDR3 is TGTGCCCGAAGCGTCGTGGAAACCTACAATGAGCAGTTCTTC. Its translation: CARSVVETYNEQFF.

This clone was recorded once. This chain uses TRBV6-5 with TRBJ1-2; D possibly corresponds to TRBD1 (6 bases). V was shortened by 6 bases and J by 2 bases, with 13 bases between the two germline ends. The CDR3 consists of 14 residues. Germline V gene data show CDR1 as MNHEY and CDR2 as SVGAGI. DNA for the CDR3: TGTGCCAGCAGCCCGGGACACCAAAACTATGGCTACACCTTC. It codes for CASSPGHQNYGYTF.

The J gene is TRBJ2-7, the V gene TRBV2; D ambiguous. V was trimmed by 1 base and J by 4 bases, leaving 14 bases between them. The CDR3 spans 15 residues. CDR1 SNHLY and CDR2 FYNNEI come from the germline V gene. The CDR3 DNA is TGTGCCAGCAGTGAAGAATTAAATTGGCAGTACGAGCAGTACTTC. Protein sequence: CASSEELNWQYEQYF.

The chain uses TRBV11-2 and TRBJ2-7; D call uncertain. In germline, CDR1 is SGHAT, CDR2 FQNNGV. Trimming stripped 4 bases from V and 0 bases from J, with 4 bases between. The CDR3 loop spans 12 amino acids. The chain's CDR3 is CASSSNSYEQYF. In DNA form, the CDR3 reads TGTGCCAGCAGCTCAAACTCCTACGAGCAGTACTTC.

The DNA for the CDR3 is TGTGCCAGCAGACGACTAGCGGGACCCTACAATGAGCAGTTCTTC. It specifies CASRRLAGPYNEQFF. V and J are TRBV7-6 and TRBJ2-1; TRBD2 matches at 11 bases. Germline assignment: CDR1 SGHVS and CDR2 FNYEAQ. The CDR3 has 15 residues. The trim removed 6 bases at V and 2 bases at J, leaving 3 bases unmatched.